The 32 T cell receptor beta chains listed next were all sequenced from one sample in a study of spatial heterogeneity in lung cancer (dated by TCRdb to between 2018 and 2020). The library was built by means of 5' RACE. Instrument used: NextSeq 500. TCRdb reanalyzed the raw reads on its own, using fastp at Q25 for trimming and MiXCR for clone calling, and kept in-frame beta chains. Records with the same CDR3 protein are collapsed into one entry carrying the most frequent genes and DNA. This sample has 4,000 to 5,500 distinct CDR3 sequences in its table, and around 18% of those were observed once. Jointly, the top ten make up more than 20% of the sample. What the time point label conveys for this sample: sample taken at primary tumor resection. For TCR sequencing, whole RNA was extracted from tumor and nontumor lung tissue, or from cryopreserved PBMC samples, and no cell sorting was done. The specimen comprised normal lung tissue next to the tumor, sampled at surgery. These receptor sequences come from a male donor with early-stage non-small cell lung cancer.

By share, this clonotype ranks as medium-sized. This beta chain slipped into a library made for alpha chains as a stray read, so its size is not meaningful. This chain links TRBV28 with TRBJ2-6, with D unresolved. Per the germline V gene, CDR1 is MDHEN and CDR2 is SYDVKM. V lost 6 bases, J lost 0 bases, and 12 bases lay in between. CDR3 length equals 16 residues. CDR3 sequence (DNA): TGTGCCAGCAGGGATACAGAGTTCTCTGGGGCCAACGTCCTGACTTTC. It is translated as CASRDTEFSGANVLTF.

By share of the sample, this clonotype is medium-sized (0.01 to 0.1%). Being off target in a library aimed at alpha chains, this beta chain has a size of little meaning. This sequence joins TRBV15 and TRBJ1-1; D remains unclear. Trimming left V 3 bases short and J 5 bases short, with 7 bases between. This CDR3 is built from 12 residues. Germline CDR1 and CDR2: LNHNV and YYDKDF (reference sequence). CDR3 DNA sequence: TGTGCCACCAGCAGCGACCGGACTGAAGCTTTCTTT. Its translation: CATSSDRTEAFF.

This clonotype has only a few counts. For a library built for alpha chains, this beta chain is a stray read; little rests on its size. The rearrangement links TRBV5-1 to TRBJ1-4; TRBD1 matches 9 bases. Germline values: CDR1 SGHRS, CDR2 YFSETQ. The CDR3 has 15 residues. V trimming: 0 bases; J trimming: 7 bases; junction bases outside the gene matches: 4. The CDR3: CASSLEGTGTEKLFF. The CDR3 DNA sequence: TGCGCCAGCAGCTTGGAAGGGACAGGGACTGAAAAACTGTTTTTT.

Details on this clonotype: Being off target in a library aimed at alpha chains, this beta chain has a size of little meaning. This chain's CDR3 is CASSFPQGGVSYEQYF. The CDR3 region has the DNA TGTGCCAGCAGCTTCCCACAGGGAGGGGTCTCCTACGAGCAGTACTTC. The chain is built from TRBV7-9 and TRBJ2-7, with D perhaps TRBD2 (7 bases). This CDR3 has 16 residues. The V gene's germline CDR1 is SEHNR and CDR2 FQNEAQ (reference sequence). V lost 3 bases to trimming and J lost 0 bases, with 15 bases between them.

Comment on this clonotype: This beta chain is off target for a library built for alpha chains, so its abundance means little. V usage is TRBV4-2 and J usage is TRBJ2-3; D is uncertain. The V gene lost 0 bases and the J gene lost 3 bases, with 10 bases spanning the gap. The CDR3 contains 15 residues. Per the germline V gene, CDR1 is LGHNA and CDR2 is YNFKEQ. CDR3 in amino acids: CASSQDRGRTDTQYF. The CDR3 nucleotides are TGTGCCAGCAGCCAAGATAGAGGAAGGACAGATACGCAGTATTTT.

This clonotype was seen at least ten times. In a library made to pick up alpha chains, this beta chain is a stray read with a size that means little. The J gene is TRBJ2-7, the V gene TRBV11-2, with D possibly called TRBD1 or TRBD2 (6 bases each). There are 12 residues in the CDR3. The ends were cut back, 3 bases at V and 7 bases at J, with 10 bases in the middle. CDR1 is SGHAT, CDR2 FQNNGV, per germline. CDR3 nucleotides: TGTGCCAGCAGCTTGGGGGGCAGAGAGCAGTACGTC. It yields the protein CASSLGGREQYV.

In this sample, this clonotype is medium-sized. The library was prepared for alpha chains; this beta chain is a stray read, so its frequency means little. The chain joins TRBV20-1 to TRBJ2-5; tentatively, D is TRBD1 (6 bases). The ends were cut back, 1 base at V and 7 bases at J, with 16 bases in the middle. The CDR3 runs to 14 residues. The germline CDR1 and CDR2 sequences are DFQATT and SNEGSKA (reference sequence). Written as DNA, the CDR3 is TGCAGTGCTAGAGGGGACACCGAATGGGGGACCCAGTACTTC. Its protein product is CSARGDTEWGTQYF.

By share of the sample, this clonotype is medium-sized. For a library built for alpha chains, this beta chain is a stray read; little rests on its size. The rearrangement uses TRBV20-1 and TRBJ2-5; 9 bases are shared with TRBD2. The germline V gene encodes CDR1 DFQATT and CDR2 SNEGSKA (reference sequence). Trimming removed 2 bases from V and 5 bases from J; junction bases left unmatched: 6. The CDR3 sequence is 14 residues long. The CDR3 region has the DNA TGCAGTGCTAGAATTGGTAGCGGGAGTGAGACCCAGTACTTC. Its protein is CSARIGSGSETQYF.

This clonotype is medium-sized by share. The junction differs from germline at one of its ends, possibly a read error. Little can be read into the size of this beta chain, an off-target read in a library designed for alpha chains. V and J are TRBV28 and TRBJ2-3; D is perhaps TRBD1 or TRBD2 (5 bases each). The V gene's germline CDR1 is MDHEN and CDR2 SYDVKM. This CDR3 spans 12 amino acids. The CDR3 reads CASSFALRDVVF. For the CDR3, the DNA is TGTGCCAGCAGTTTCGCCCTCCGGGACGTCGTTTTT.

This clonotype is deemed medium-sized. Because the library targeted alpha chains, this beta chain is an off-target read whose size means little. The chain has TRBV3-1 and TRBJ2-7; 7 nucleotides match TRBD2. The V gene end was trimmed by 0 bases and the J gene end by 7 bases; junction bases not matched to a gene: 15. Germline CDR1 LGHDT, CDR2 YNNKEL (reference sequence). The CDR3 contains 17 residues. This CDR3 is CASSQDMNGGFKAEQYF. The DNA of the CDR3 is TGTGCCAGCAGCCAAGATATGAACGGGGGGTTCAAGGCGGAGCAGTACTTC.

This clonotype was found a few times. Found in a library prepared for alpha chains, this beta chain is an off-target read, and its abundance has little meaning. V is TRBV5-5 and J is TRBJ2-7, with 8 bases identical to TRBD2. J was trimmed by 4 bases and V by 4 bases; bases with no gene match: 10. CDR1 SGHKS and CDR2 YYEKEE come from the germline V gene (reference sequence). The CDR3 has 15 amino acids. As DNA, the CDR3 is TGTGCCAGCAGCCCAGGACTAGCCGTCTCTTACGAGCAGTACTTC. It is translated as CASSPGLAVSYEQYF.

This clonotype is medium-sized in the sample. Because the library targeted alpha chains, this beta chain is an off-target read whose size means little. The rearrangement uses TRBV20-1 and TRBJ2-2, with a tentative D call TRBD2 (5 bases). The CDR3 is 12 amino acids. V shed 6 bases and J shed 6 bases, with 11 bases lying between them. Germline V gene sequence: CDR1 DFQATT, CDR2 SNEGSKA (reference sequence). This CDR3 reads CSAPTRAGELFF. CDR3 DNA: TGCAGTGCACCTACTAGGGCCGGGGAGCTGTTTTTT.

There are a few counts of this clonotype. This beta chain slipped into a library made for alpha chains as a stray read, so its size is not meaningful. The chain employs TRBV20-1 and TRBJ1-5; TRBD1 matches at 10 bases. Per the germline V gene, CDR1 is DFQATT and CDR2 is SNEGSKA (reference sequence). The CDR3 totals 16 residues. V shed 1 base, J shed 6 bases, and the junction held 9 bases outside the gene matches. CDR3: CSARALTGGAGQPQHF. Here the CDR3 DNA reads TGCAGTGCTAGAGCCTTGACAGGGGGCGCAGGTCAGCCCCAGCATTTT.

A word on this clonotype: This beta chain was picked up by a library intended for alpha chains and is off target, so its count carries little meaning. This chain uses TRBV20-1 with TRBJ2-3; the D gene is possibly TRBD1 (5 bases). Germline CDR1 DFQATT, CDR2 SNEGSKA (reference sequence). V was pared by 3 bases and J by 0 bases, with 19 bases between. The CDR3 consists of 17 residues. Here the CDR3 reads CSASGADSDISTDTQYF. Written as DNA, the CDR3 is TGCAGTGCTAGTGGGGCAGATAGTGATATTAGCACAGATACGCAGTATTTT.

This clonotype was recorded at least ten times. A library prepared for alpha chains yielded this beta chain as an off-target read; its size is of little meaning. The chain carries TRBV20-1 and TRBJ2-6; D possibly uses TRBD1 or TRBD2 (5 bases each). CDR1 and CDR2 from the germline V gene are DFQATT and SNEGSKA (reference sequence). V was shortened by 0 bases and J by 0 bases, with 12 bases between the two germline ends. This CDR3 has 17 amino acids. This CDR3 reads CSARDQGDASGANVLTF. The CDR3 DNA is TGCAGTGCTAGAGATCAGGGAGATGCCTCTGGGGCCAACGTCCTGACTTTC.

Concerning this clonotype: This beta chain appears as a stray read in a library generated for alpha chains; its size is not informative. V gene TRBV12-3 or TRBV12-4 combines with J gene TRBJ1-4; tentatively, D is TRBD1 (5 bases). This CDR3 region has 11 residues. Trimming pared 1 base from V and 11 bases from J, leaving 5 bases between. The CDR3 here is CASSLDRKLFF. DNA for the CDR3: TGTGCCAGCAGTTTAGACAGGAAACTGTTTTTT.

This clonotype is termed medium-sized. A library made for alpha chains picked up this beta chain off target, so its size means little. The chain couples TRBV6-2 or TRBV6-3 to TRBJ1-2, with a possible D match to TRBD1 (6 bases). V was trimmed by 2 bases and J by 7 bases, leaving 8 bases between them. This CDR3 has 12 residues. Germline lookup yields CDR1 MNHEY and CDR2 SVGEGT. CDR3 protein: CASSYTGFGYTF. The CDR3, as DNA: TGTGCCAGCAGTTACACAGGGTTTGGCTACACCTTC.

Of note for this clonotype: Because the library targeted alpha chains, this beta chain is an off-target read whose size means little. The chain carries TRBV7-3 and TRBJ2-5, with 12 bases identical to TRBD2. The CDR3 extends over 19 amino acids. From germline, CDR1 is SGHTA and CDR2 FQGTGA. J gave up 1 base and V 1 base, and 10 bases lay outside the gene matches. The CDR3 is CASSLIRLAGGPFQETQYF. The CDR3, as DNA: TGTGCCAGCAGCTTAATTCGGCTAGCGGGAGGGCCGTTCCAAGAGACCCAGTACTTC.

This clonotype is labeled as medium-sized. Since it is a stray read in a library aimed at alpha chains, this beta chain has a size that is not meaningful. The chain has TRBV24-1 and TRBJ2-1; TRBD2 aligns across 13 bases. In germline, CDR1 is KGHDR, CDR2 SFDVKD. Trimming removed 2 bases from V and 8 bases from J; junction bases left unmatched: 14. This CDR3 comprises 19 residues. CDR3 in amino acids: CATSDWGPGTSGKSDEQFF. In DNA, the CDR3 is TGTGCCACCAGTGATTGGGGCCCCGGGACTAGCGGGAAGAGTGATGAGCAGTTCTTC.

Within the sample, this clonotype is medium-sized. The size of this beta chain means little, since it is a stray read in a library made for alpha chains. The rearrangement joins TRBV2 to TRBJ2-5, with TRBD2 matching 12 bases. CDR3 length equals 15 residues. Looked up from germline, CDR1 is SNHLY and CDR2 is FYNNEI. Losses at the gene ends were 5 bases for V and 1 base for J; bases not matched to a gene: 2. The chain's CDR3 is CASSPGLAGQETQYF. CDR3 DNA sequence: TGTGCCAGCAGTCCGGGACTAGCGGGCCAAGAGACCCAGTACTTC.

Within the sample, this clonotype is medium-sized. Since it is a stray read in a library aimed at alpha chains, this beta chain has a size that is not meaningful. This sequence joins TRBV5-1 and TRBJ2-7, with a possible D match to TRBD2 (6 bases). The V and J ends lost 1 base and 6 bases respectively, with 17 bases between them. The CDR3 has 15 amino acids. The V gene's germline CDR1 is SGHRS and CDR2 YFSETQ. This CDR3 reads CASSLISEGGSEQYF. The DNA for the CDR3 is TGCGCCAGCAGCTTGATTTCGGAGGGAGGATCCGAGCAGTACTTC.

As concerns this clonotype: This beta chain is an off-target read within a library intended for alpha chains, so its frequency means little. This sequence joins TRBV24-1 and TRBJ2-3, with a weak D call TRBD1 (7 bases). This CDR3 has 14 amino acids. CDR1 and CDR2 (germline): KGHDR, SFDVKD. Trimming left V 6 bases short and J 3 bases short, with 12 bases between. The CDR3 here is CATSPTGRTDTQYF. The CDR3 bases are TGTGCCACCAGTCCGACAGGGAGGACAGATACGCAGTATTTT.

Of note for this clonotype: This beta chain slipped into a library made for alpha chains as a stray read, so its size is not meaningful. The chain is built from TRBV20-1 and TRBJ2-5, with D possibly matching TRBD2 (6 bases). CDR1 and CDR2 from the germline V gene are DFQATT and SNEGSKA (reference sequence). V dropped 4 bases and J dropped 4 bases, with 13 bases sitting between them. The CDR3 covers 13 residues. The CDR3 DNA reads as TGCAGTGCTAATTGGCGGGGCGGAGAGACCCAGTACTTC. It translates to CSANWRGGETQYF.

This clonotype qualifies as medium-sized (0.01 to 0.1%). This beta chain is an off-target read within a library intended for alpha chains, so its frequency means little. The rearrangement links TRBV5-1 to TRBJ1-1; 11 nucleotides match TRBD1. The germline V gene encodes CDR1 SGHRS and CDR2 YFSETQ. V gave up 3 bases and J gave up 6 bases; unmatched junction bases: 4. The CDR3 has 14 amino acids. This CDR3 reads CASSSWTGGAEAFF. The DNA of the CDR3 is TGCGCCAGCAGCTCATGGACAGGGGGCGCTGAAGCTTTCTTT.

This clonotype is classed as medium-sized. The library was designed around alpha chains, so this beta chain is a stray read whose abundance carries little weight. The chain uses TRBV28 and TRBJ2-5; either TRBD1 or TRBD2 may supply D (6 bases each). This CDR3 spans 14 amino acids. Per germline, CDR1 MDHEN and CDR2 SYDVKM. V was shortened by 5 bases and J by 1 base, with 11 bases between the two germline ends. Written as DNA, the CDR3 is TGTGCCAGCAGTATGGGGGGCAGCCAAGAGACCCAGTACTTC. Encoded protein: CASSMGGSQETQYF.

The sample holds many counts of this clonotype. Found in a library prepared for alpha chains, this beta chain is an off-target read, and its abundance has little meaning. V gene TRBV2 combines with J gene TRBJ2-3, with 12 bases identical to TRBD2. Germline CDR1 reads SNHLY; CDR2 reads FYNNEI. Trimming took 6 bases from V and 0 from J; bases not matched to a gene: 7. The CDR3 runs to 17 residues. Written as DNA, the CDR3 is TGTGCCAGCAGCTGGACTAGCGGGGTTTCTAGCACAGATACGCAGTATTTT. Amino acids: CASSWTSGVSSTDTQYF.

This clonotype was observed a few times. The library was designed around alpha chains, so this beta chain is a stray read whose abundance carries little weight. The chain carries TRBV9 and TRBJ2-2; 12 nucleotides agree with TRBD1. The junction had 5 bases not matched to a gene; V was cut back by 4 bases and J by 7 bases. The germline V gene encodes CDR1 SGDLS and CDR2 YYNGEE. The CDR3 totals 15 residues. CDR3 coding DNA: TGTGCCAGCAGCAGATGGGACAGGGGGCACGGGGAGCTGTTTTTT. This encodes CASSRWDRGHGELFF.

Only one count was recorded for this clonotype. Little can be read into the size of this beta chain, an off-target read in a library designed for alpha chains. The gene calls are TRBV12-3 or TRBV12-4 and TRBJ2-3; no definite D call. Trimming pared 5 bases from V and 2 bases from J, leaving 14 bases between. This CDR3 is 15 amino acids long. CDR3 DNA sequence: TGTGCCAGCAGTAGTGATGACACGTACACAGATACGCAGTATTTT. This gives the protein CASSSDDTYTDTQYF.

Note on this clonotype: This beta chain turned up in a library designed for alpha chains; as an off-target read, its abundance says little. The chain has TRBV12-3 or TRBV12-4 and TRBJ1-2; no firm D call. The V end was cut by 8 bases, the J end by 3 bases, with 13 bases between. The CDR3 has 13 residues. The CDR3 nucleotides read TGTGCCAGCTCCACCTCAGAGCACTATGGCTACACCTTC. This gives the protein CASSTSEHYGYTF.

Turning to this clonotype: Since the library was made to target alpha chains, this beta chain is a stray read and its abundance is not meaningful. The chain joins TRBV11-2 to TRBJ2-5, with 12 bases that match TRBD1. Germline CDR1 SGHAT, CDR2 FQNNGV. The CDR3 loop spans 17 amino acids. J was trimmed by 5 bases and V by 3 bases; bases with no gene match: 10. The CDR3 DNA sequence: TGTGCCAGCAGCTTCAATGGGGGGACAGGGGGCATGGAGACCCAGTACTTC. Its translation is CASSFNGGTGGMETQYF.

This clonotype is medium-sized in the sample. The library was designed around alpha chains, so this beta chain is a stray read whose abundance carries little weight. The chain combines TRBV28 with TRBJ2-1; D is unclear. The CDR3 sequence is 11 residues long. Trimming removed 4 bases from V and 2 bases from J, with 0 bases in between. Germline V gives CDR1 MDHEN, CDR2 SYDVKM. Here the CDR3 DNA reads TGTGCCAGCAGTTCCTACAATGAGCAGTTCTTC. It encodes CASSSYNEQFF.

In this sample, this clonotype is medium-sized. Being off target in a library aimed at alpha chains, this beta chain has a size of little meaning. The chain carries TRBV7-2 and TRBJ1-2; the D gene is possibly TRBD1 (5 bases). The germline V gene encodes CDR1 SGHTA and CDR2 FQGNSA. Trimming removed 5 bases at V and 4 bases at J, with 14 bases between. This CDR3 comprises 14 residues. This chain's CDR3 is CASSEGTLPYGYTF. CDR3 nucleotides: TGTGCCAGCAGCGAGGGGACCCTCCCCTATGGCTACACCTTC.